Following are 21 T cell receptor beta chains from one sample sequenced in a study of tumor-infiltrating lymphocytes in primary liver carcinoma. RNA and DNA were co-extracted from around 20-30 mg of unsorted bulk tissue. A primer matching the constant region was used to make TCR beta cDNA from approximately 520 ng of total RNA. Libraries of TCR beta came from three nested multiplex PCR rounds with slightly modified ARM-PCR. The first two PCR rounds used TRBV1-TRBV30 primers with a Cbeta primer, 10 cycles each. Each CDR3 protein gets one entry after TCRdb re-called the multiplex PCR reads with MiXCR. The sample contains about 99,000 distinct CDR3 sequences, about three quarters of which appear only once. Sequenced input: liver tumor tissue from sampling region 5. Subset specified: tumor region T5, tumor centre. These receptors all come from a woman aged 55 to 70 with primary liver carcinoma and hepatitis B virus infection.

For this clonotype: This clone may be a read error of a much larger clone one base away. V is TRBV10-3 and J is TRBJ2-7; unclear D gene. This CDR3 has 14 residues. Per the germline V gene, CDR1 is ENHRY and CDR2 is SYGVKD. The chain's CDR3 is CAFSESGRSYEQYF. The CDR3 DNA is TGTGCCTTCAGTGAGTCCGGGCGGAGCTACGAGCAGTACTTC.

This clonotype was observed a handful of times. The V call is TRBV7-8, the J call TRBJ2-1; a possible D gene is TRBD2 (6 bases). Germline V gene lookup returns CDR1 SGHVS and CDR2 FQNEAQ. Trimming left V 0 bases short and J 6 bases short, with 18 bases between. The CDR3 runs 17 residues. Here the CDR3 reads CASSLAGRQFRRNEQFF. CDR3 bases: TGTGCCAGCAGCTTAGCTGGGAGGCAGTTTCGGCGCAATGAGCAGTTCTTC.

As for this clonotype: This CDR3 is missing its conserved last phenylalanine or tryptophan, likely due to a read error. No DNA is shown, since the ends of the CDR3 on it are uncertain; the CDR3 is the one TCRdb lists. CDR3 sequence: CASSQGVTSGYNEQSL. The genes are TRBV4-1 and TRBJ2-1; the DNA was not compared with TRBD2, the D call given in the table. The CDR3 extends over 16 residues, inclusive of both ends. Germline assignment: CDR1 MGHRA and CDR2 YSYEKL.

Only a few counts were recorded for this clonotype. This may be a read error: a much more frequent sequence differs by one nucleotide. The CDR3 spells CSAPDKGNTEAFF. DNA of the CDR3: TGCAGCGCACCGGACAAGGGGAACACTGAAGCTTTCTTT. The V and J genes are TRBV29-1 and TRBJ1-1; weak D call: TRBD1 (5 bases). CDR3 size: 13 residues. V shed 7 bases and J shed 1 base, with 13 bases lying between them. CDR1 is SQVTM and CDR2 is ANQGSEA in the germline V gene.

As regards this clonotype: Germline and junction disagree at one end, which may indicate a read error. CDR3 nucleotide sequence: TGTGCCAGCAGTTTAGAGGGACGGCCCACCGGGGAGCTGTTTTTT. Amino acids: CASSLEGRPTGELFF. V is TRBV11-3 and J is TRBJ2-2; D possibly uses TRBD1 or TRBD2 (5 bases each). The CDR3 sequence is 15 residues long. Per germline, CDR1 SGHNT and CDR2 YENEEA.

The chain has TRBV20-1 and TRBJ2-7, with a weak D call TRBD2 (6 bases). This CDR3 is built from 17 residues. V was clipped by 6 bases and J by 0 bases, with 24 bases between them. The germline CDR1 and CDR2 sequences are DFQATT and SNEGSKA (reference sequence). The CDR3 nucleotides are TGCAGTGCCGCCCCGAGCAGTCCGGGACTCACCTCCTACGAGCAGTACTTC. It translates to CSAAPSSPGLTSYEQYF.

This clonotype was observed a handful of times. The J gene is TRBJ2-2, the V gene TRBV7-9; possibly TRBD1 or TRBD2 for D (5 bases each). V lost 4 bases to trimming and J lost 1 base, with 13 bases between them. CDR3 size: 16 residues. Germline-derived CDR1 and CDR2 are SEHNR and FQNEAQ (reference sequence). CDR3 sequence: CASSSREGQNTGELFF. DNA for the CDR3: TGTGCCAGCAGCTCACGTGAGGGGCAGAACACCGGGGAGCTGTTTTTT.

This clonotype was seen only once. Given the absence of the conserved phenylalanine or tryptophan at the CDR3 end, a read error is likely. The J gene is TRBJ2-7, the V gene TRBV10-1; no reliable D call. The CDR3 spans 13 residues. The germline CDR1 and CDR2 sequences are WNHNN and SYGVQD (reference sequence). CDR3 protein: CASTSRVSCEQYS. The CDR3, as DNA: TGCGCCAGCACCTCCAGAGTCTCCTGCGAGCAGTACTCC.

Of note for this clonotype: This may be a read error: a much more frequent sequence differs by one nucleotide. The chain has TRBV5-4 and TRBJ2-1, with TRBD2 matching 11 bases. This CDR3 spans 15 amino acids. Germline V gene lookup returns CDR1 SGHNT and CDR2 YYREEE (reference sequence). The CDR3 nucleotides read TGTGGCAGCAGCTCCGGGACTAGCGGATACAATGAGCAGTTCTTC. It specifies CGSSSGTSGYNEQFF.

A word on this clonotype: At one end, the junction sequence differs from germline, possibly due to a read error. The rearrangement uses TRBV11-2 and TRBJ2-7, with a possible D match to TRBD2 (5 bases). The length of the CDR3 is 13 residues. Germline V gene lookup returns CDR1 SGHAT and CDR2 FQNNGV. The CDR3 coding sequence is TGTGCTAGCAGCATAGAGGGTAAGGCGGACCAGTACTTC. This codes for CASSIEGKADQYF.

Of note for this clonotype: At one of its ends the junction is not consistent with the germline gene, which may arise from a read error. The rearrangement joins TRBV14 to TRBJ1-2; the D is unclear. Germline assignment: CDR1 SGHDN and CDR2 FVKESK. The CDR3 spans 12 residues. The CDR3 coding sequence is TGTGCCAGCAGCAAGGGAGCCTATGGCTACATCTTC. As protein: CASSKGAYGYIF.

This clonotype was observed many times. This chain links TRBV12-3 or TRBV12-4 with TRBJ1-2, with D perhaps matching TRBD1 (5 bases). V was cut by 5 bases and J by 4 bases, with 17 bases left in between. The CDR3 loop spans 15 amino acids. The CDR3 loop reads CASSTQGRAVYGYTF. CDR3 DNA sequence: TGTGCCAGCAGTACCCAGGGCAGGGCCGTCTATGGCTACACCTTC.

Concerning this clonotype itself: One end of the junction is discordant with germline, which a read error may explain. The chain combines TRBV28 with TRBJ1-1; 7 nucleotides line up with TRBD1. Germline assignment: CDR1 MDHEN and CDR2 SYDVKM. There are 15 residues in the CDR3. CDR3 in amino acids: CASSPAGGAVTESFF. In nucleotides, the CDR3 is TGTGCCAGCAGTCCGGCAGGGGGGGCGGTTACTGAATCTTTCTTT.

Of note for this clonotype: This sequence may be a read error, since a much larger clone differs from it by one base. The rearrangement uses TRBV10-2 and TRBJ1-2; D remains ambiguous. Trimming removed 5 bases from V and 6 bases from J, with 13 bases in between. Looked up from germline, CDR1 is WSHSY and CDR2 is SAAADI. The CDR3 contains 13 residues. CDR3 sequence (DNA): TGCGCCAGCAGTCCCGTCGGTGGTGATGGCTACACCTTC. This encodes CASSPVGGDGYTF.

Concerning this clonotype itself: Without the conserved terminal phenylalanine or tryptophan, this CDR3 likely stems from a read error. V is TRBV11-3 and J is TRBJ2-5, with D uncertain. V lost 3 bases and J lost 4, with 9 bases in between. This CDR3 region has 13 residues. Per germline, CDR1 SGHNT and CDR2 YENEEA. CDR3: CASSFVNRETQYL. Here the CDR3 DNA reads TGTGCCAGCAGCTTCGTGAACCGAGAGACCCAGTACTTG.

For this clonotype: This sequence may be a read error, since a much larger clone differs from it by one base. The V and J genes are TRBV30 and TRBJ2-1, with D possibly called TRBD1 or TRBD2 (6 bases each). Germline V CDR1 and CDR2: GTSNPN, SVGIG (reference sequence). The CDR3 covers 14 residues. The V end lost 6 bases, the J end lost 7 bases, and 19 bases lay between the germline ends. This CDR3 is CACSTGTSVNEQFF. CDR3 in DNA: TGTGCCTGTAGTACAGGGACTTCTGTGAATGAGCAGTTCTTC.

A word on this clonotype: The junction shows a germline mismatch at one end, possibly a read error. The chain uses TRBV30 and TRBJ2-3, with 9 bases matching TRBD2. This CDR3 spans 15 amino acids. CDR1 and CDR2 from the germline V gene are GTSNPN and SVGIG (reference sequence). CDR3 nucleotides: TGTACCTGGAGTGTGGGTAGCGGGAGATCAGATATGCAGTATTTT. Residues: CTWSVGSGRSDMQYF.

A note on this clonotype: A read error may be the cause here, since a much bigger clone is one base away. As the CDR3 is not closed by the conserved phenylalanine or tryptophan, this likely results from a read error. The limits of the CDR3 on the DNA are not certain, so only TCRdb's listed CDR3 is given. V usage is TRBV21-1 and J usage is TRBJ2-7. TRBV21-1 is recorded as a pseudogene. The CDR3 spans 16 amino acids, including both terminal residues. The chain's CDR3 is CASSNRPFEGSYEQYL.

With regard to this clonotype: One junction end disagrees with the germline gene, perhaps due to a read error. This chain uses TRBV12-3 or TRBV12-4 with TRBJ1-4; 11 nucleotides agree with TRBD1. The CDR3 consists of 18 residues. The CDR3 coding sequence is TGTGCCAGCAGTTTAGTCGGACAGGGGGCATGTAGTAATGAAAAGCTGTTTTTT. It is translated as CASSLVGQGACSNEKLFF.

The genes are TRBV28 and TRBJ2-7; D is perhaps TRBD2 (6 bases). The V end was cut by 7 bases, the J end by 3 bases, with 16 bases between. Germline CDR1 and CDR2: MDHEN and SYDVKM. This CDR3 comprises 14 residues. The chain's CDR3 is CASTLWGVRYEQYF. CDR3 nucleotide sequence: TGTGCCAGCACCCTGTGGGGGGTTCGCTACGAGCAGTACTTC.

Regarding this clonotype: At one of its ends the junction is not consistent with the germline gene, which may arise from a read error. J is TRBJ2-2 and V is TRBV5-4; tentatively, D is TRBD1 or TRBD2 (5 bases each). Germline values: CDR1 SGHNT, CDR2 YYREEE (reference sequence). This CDR3 comprises 15 residues. The CDR3 DNA is TGTGCCAGCAGCCAAACAGGATTCGGCACCGGGGAGCTGTCTTTT. It yields the protein CASSQTGFGTGELSF.